The T cell receptor beta chain under discussion was sequenced for a study of shared clonotypes between healthy human individuals (dated by TCRdb to about 2020). Describing the broader study: The cohort included a few men and two women between 18 and 49 years of age. For each donor, CD4 naive and CD4 memory were each run on three plates, CD8 naive on two plates, and CD8 memory on one plate. To estimate repertoire size and how much clonotypes are shared between individuals, the study performed deep sequencing of blood TCR repertoires from a few healthy adults. Different laboratories and diverse techniques were used to prepare libraries and sequence TCR repertoires, to increase sequencing depth and limit assay-specific biases. Each donor's leukapheresis produced roughly between about 0.8 and 8.9 billion PBMCs.

From its cysteine to its phenylalanine, the CDR3 spans 17 amino acids. This entry keeps only the CDR3 DNA: 51 bases, framed from base 1. V is cut by 3 bases and J by 0 bases, and the space between the germline ends is 15 bases. CDR1 and CDR2 are drawn from the germline V gene: KGHSH, LQKENI. Study-level results and caveats: Even with the large sequencing depth, rarefaction of the sorted-subset datasets indicated that sequencing was incomplete. When several donors were compared, the shared fraction of clonotypes was about 5.4% for naive CD4, 3.5% to 4% for naive CD8, 2.3% for memory CD4, and under 0.5% for memory CD8. Sampling was restricted to blood, and TCR repertoires in tissue are likely to differ from TCR repertoires in blood. Compared with non-shared clonotypes, clonotypes shared by all four sorted-subset donors had higher generation probabilities. Because the study included only a small number of donors, the genetic and exposure-history diversity represented was limited. Naive subsets generally had larger estimated clonotype richness than memory subsets. Based on pairwise subsampling, the degree of clonotype sharing among donors was expected to be affected by sequencing depth.

Using the deep immunoSEQ assay, TCR CDR3 regions were amplified from genomic DNA by multiplex PCR. Extracted genomic DNA from each cell subset was distributed evenly across all wells of several immunoSEQ 96-well plates, and each plate was treated as a replicate. For sorted subsets, roughly 200 ng of genomic DNA, equivalent to some 33,000 T cell genomes, went into each replicate PCR. The purified libraries were quantified using a Qubit 3.0 fluorometer, sized with a Bioanalyzer 2100, and then quantified again using the KAPA Library Quantification kit. Every immunoSEQ 96-well plate was sequenced on a dedicated single-read 150-cycle Illumina NextSeq 550 flow cell. On the authors' methods: The immunoSEQ output contained only junctional sequences without quality scores, so filtering could not match that applied to full-length reads. To assign V/J genes and CDR3, sequences were annotated against IMGT germline references using PyIR, a Python wrapper for IgBLAST v1.9. Reads were removed for weak V/J assignments (E-value above 1e-6), missing CDR3, stop codons, out-of-frame junctions, or ambiguous translated residues. A V3J clonotype was defined by an identical inferred V gene, J gene, and CDR3 amino acid sequence. Percentage overlap between repertoires was computed as shared unique clonotypes divided by the size of the smaller repertoire. Richness of each repertoire was evaluated using RTK rarefaction, the Chao1 estimator, and Recon v2.1 estimates of unobserved clonotypes. OLGA was used to compute generation probabilities for all TCRbeta clonotypes that the gDNA method yielded from four donors. The source is immuneACCESS, and TCRdb retained only in-frame sequences with V and J called. Part of the clones is not carried over; for the studies checked, unresolved V genes explain less than half of this, and the remainder is unexplained. V, J and clone size reflect that table, while D and trimming were determined from the DNA. The sample table lists a few million clones, 85% to 95% of them with a count of one. The ten top clones hold 0.39% of the sample.

The donors were healthy, HIV-negative adults who had no recently reported acute infections or vaccinations. All donors were Caucasian adults living in Nashville, Tennessee, USA. CD4+ T cells were enriched by magnetic negative selection, after which naive cells were positively selected on CD45RA and the negative fraction was taken as the memory subset. After blood collection by leukapheresis, PBMCs were isolated using Ficoll-Histopaque density gradient centrifugation and then cryopreserved in the vapor phase of liquid nitrogen. Analytical flow cytometry was used to check the purity and quantity of every magnetically sorted T cell population. Each sorted fraction had its genomic DNA isolated and then quantified by UV absorbance on a Nanodrop 2000c. Details on this clone: Its specific antigen is unknown. The input lacks base qualities; no much larger clone sits a single base away.

The clonotype was recovered from a man aged 18-30 years in good health. Some clones in this sample may be carry-over from other donors' samples. Recombination linked TRBV18 to TRBJ1-3; a confident D gene designation cannot be given. The sample was naive CD4+ T cells from PBMCs. This sample's cell subset or site label indicates: CD45RA+ positively selected. The CDR3: CASSPLALGNSGNTIYF. Read as DNA, the sequence is TGTGCCAGCTCACCCCTGGCCCTGGGAAACTCTGGAAACACCATATATTTT.